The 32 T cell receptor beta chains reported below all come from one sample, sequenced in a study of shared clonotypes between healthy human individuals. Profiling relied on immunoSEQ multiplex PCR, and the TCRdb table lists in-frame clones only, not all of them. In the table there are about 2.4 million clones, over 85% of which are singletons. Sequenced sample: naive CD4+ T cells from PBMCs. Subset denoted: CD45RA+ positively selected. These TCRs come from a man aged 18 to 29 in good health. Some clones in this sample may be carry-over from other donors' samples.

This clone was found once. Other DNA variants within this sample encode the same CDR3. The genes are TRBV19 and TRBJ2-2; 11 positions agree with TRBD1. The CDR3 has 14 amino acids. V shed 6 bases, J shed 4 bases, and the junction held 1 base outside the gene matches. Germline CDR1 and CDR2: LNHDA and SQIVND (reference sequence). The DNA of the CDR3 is TGTGCCAGTAGAGGACAGGGGGCCACCGGGGAGCTGTTTTTT. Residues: CASRGQGATGELFF.

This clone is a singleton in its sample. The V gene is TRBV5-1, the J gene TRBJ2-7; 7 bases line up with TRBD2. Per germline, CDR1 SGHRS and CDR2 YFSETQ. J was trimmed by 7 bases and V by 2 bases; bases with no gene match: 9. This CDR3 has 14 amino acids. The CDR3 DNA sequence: TGCGCCAGCAGCTTCGGGCAGGGCGGGGGTGAGCAGTACTTC. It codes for CASSFGQGGGEQYF.

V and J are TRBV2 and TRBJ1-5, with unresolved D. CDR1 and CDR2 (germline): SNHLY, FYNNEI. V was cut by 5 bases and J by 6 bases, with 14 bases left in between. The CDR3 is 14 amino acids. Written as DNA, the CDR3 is TGTGCCAGCAGTAGAGATAGCAGGCTTCAGCCCCAGCATTTT. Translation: CASSRDSRLQPQHF. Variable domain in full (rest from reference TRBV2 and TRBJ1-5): EPEVTQTPSHQVTQMGQEVILRCVPISNHLYFYWYRQILGQKVEFLVSFYNNEISEKSEIFDDQFSVERPDGSNFTLKIRSTKLEDSAMYFCASSRDSRLQPQHFGDGTRLSIL.

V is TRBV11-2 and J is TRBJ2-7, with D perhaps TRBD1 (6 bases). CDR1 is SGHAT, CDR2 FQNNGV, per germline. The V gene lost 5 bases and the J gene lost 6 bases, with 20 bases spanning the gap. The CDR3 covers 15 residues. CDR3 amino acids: CASSHRQDRGGEQYF. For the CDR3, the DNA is TGTGCCAGCAGCCACCGACAGGACAGAGGGGGCGAGCAGTACTTC.

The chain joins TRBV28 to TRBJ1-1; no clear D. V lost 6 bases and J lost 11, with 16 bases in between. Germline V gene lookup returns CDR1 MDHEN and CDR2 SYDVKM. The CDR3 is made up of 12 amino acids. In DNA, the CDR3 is TGTGCCAGCAGGATGGACTCAGTGGCGGCTTTCTTT. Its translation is CASRMDSVAAFF.

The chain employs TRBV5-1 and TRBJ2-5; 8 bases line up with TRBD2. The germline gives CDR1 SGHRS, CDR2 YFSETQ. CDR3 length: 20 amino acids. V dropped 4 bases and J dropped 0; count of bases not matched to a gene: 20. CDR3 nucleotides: TGCGCCAGCAGCCTCCGGAGTGGGAGCGGGAGAGCACAGTACCAAGAGACCCAGTACTTC. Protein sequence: CASSLRSGSGRAQYQETQYF.

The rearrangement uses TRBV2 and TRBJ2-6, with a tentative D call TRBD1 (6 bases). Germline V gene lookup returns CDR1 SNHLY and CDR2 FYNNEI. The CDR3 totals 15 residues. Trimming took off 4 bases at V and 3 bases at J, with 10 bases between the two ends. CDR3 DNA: TGTGCCAGCAGTGTTAGGGGGAATGGGGCCAACGTCCTGACTTTC. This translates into CASSVRGNGANVLTF.

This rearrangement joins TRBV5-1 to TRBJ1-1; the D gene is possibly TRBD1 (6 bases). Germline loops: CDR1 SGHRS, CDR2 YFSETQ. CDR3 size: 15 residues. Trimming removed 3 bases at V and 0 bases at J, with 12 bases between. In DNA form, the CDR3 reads TGCGCCAGCAGCTCGCAACAGGGAGTGAACACTGAAGCTTTCTTT. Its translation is CASSSQQGVNTEAFF.

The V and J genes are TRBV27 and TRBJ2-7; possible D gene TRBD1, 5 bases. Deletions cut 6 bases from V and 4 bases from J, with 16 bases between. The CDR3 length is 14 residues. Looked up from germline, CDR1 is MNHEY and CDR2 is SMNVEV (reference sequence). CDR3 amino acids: CASRSGPRVYEQYF. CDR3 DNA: TGTGCCAGCAGGTCCGGGCCCAGGGTGTACGAGCAGTACTTC.

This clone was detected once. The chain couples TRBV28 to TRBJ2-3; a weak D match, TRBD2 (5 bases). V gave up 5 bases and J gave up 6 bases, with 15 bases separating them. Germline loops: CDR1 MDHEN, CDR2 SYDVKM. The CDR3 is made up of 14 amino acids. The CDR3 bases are TGTGCCAGCAGTCTTACGGGATCCCGGGATACGCAGTATTTT. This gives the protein CASSLTGSRDTQYF. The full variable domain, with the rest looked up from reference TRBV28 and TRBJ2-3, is DVKVTQSSRYLVKRTGEKVFLECVQDMDHENMFWYRQDPGLGLRLIYFSYDVKMKEKGDIPEGYSVSREKKERFSLILESASTNQTSMYLCASSLTGSRDTQYFGPGTRLTVL.

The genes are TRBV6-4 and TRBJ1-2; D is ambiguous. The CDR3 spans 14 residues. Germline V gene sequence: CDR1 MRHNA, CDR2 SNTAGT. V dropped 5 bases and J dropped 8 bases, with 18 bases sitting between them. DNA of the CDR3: TGTGCCAGCAGTTACGGACCCATCCTTACCGGCTACACCTTC. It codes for CASSYGPILTGYTF.

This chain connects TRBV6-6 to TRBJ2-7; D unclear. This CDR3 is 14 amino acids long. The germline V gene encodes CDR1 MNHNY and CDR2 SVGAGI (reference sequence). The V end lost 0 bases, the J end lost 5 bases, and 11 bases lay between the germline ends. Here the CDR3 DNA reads TGTGCCAGCAGTTACTCGAGGACGGGCGACGAGCAGTACTTC. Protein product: CASSYSRTGDEQYF.

CDR3 loop: CASSVGVSGETQYF. The DNA of the CDR3 is TGTGCCAGCAGCGTAGGGGTTTCTGGAGAGACCCAGTACTTC. The V and J genes are TRBV9 and TRBJ2-5; no definite D call. The V gene lost 0 bases and the J gene lost 4 bases, with 10 bases spanning the gap. The germline V gene encodes CDR1 SGDLS and CDR2 YYNGEE. The CDR3 sequence is 14 residues long. Full variable domain (missing parts from reference TRBV9 and TRBJ2-5): DSGVTQTPKHLITATGQRVTLRCSPRSGDLSVYWYQQSLDQGLQFLIQYYNGEERAKGNILERFSAQQFPDLHSELNLSSLELGDSALYFCASSVGVSGETQYFGPGTRLLVL.

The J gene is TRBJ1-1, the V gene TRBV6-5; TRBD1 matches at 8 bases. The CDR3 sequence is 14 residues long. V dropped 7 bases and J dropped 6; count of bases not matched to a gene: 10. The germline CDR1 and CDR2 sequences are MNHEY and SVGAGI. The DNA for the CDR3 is TGTGCCAGCACCGCAGGGGGCGCATTGTCTGAAGCTTTCTTT. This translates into CASTAGGALSEAFF.

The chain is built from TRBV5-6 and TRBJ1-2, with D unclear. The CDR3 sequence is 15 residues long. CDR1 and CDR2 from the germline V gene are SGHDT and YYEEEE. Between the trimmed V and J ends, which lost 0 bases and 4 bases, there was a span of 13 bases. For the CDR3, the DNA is TGTGCCAGCAGCTTGGGCGTCGGTATGATCTATGGCTACACCTTC. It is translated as CASSLGVGMIYGYTF.

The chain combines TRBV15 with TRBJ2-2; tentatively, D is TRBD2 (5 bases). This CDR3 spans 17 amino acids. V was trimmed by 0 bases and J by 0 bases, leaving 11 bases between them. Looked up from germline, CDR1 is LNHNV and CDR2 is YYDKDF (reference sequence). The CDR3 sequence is CATSREAVIANTGELFF. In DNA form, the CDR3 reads TGTGCCACCAGCAGAGAAGCGGTCATCGCGAACACCGGGGAGCTGTTTTTT.

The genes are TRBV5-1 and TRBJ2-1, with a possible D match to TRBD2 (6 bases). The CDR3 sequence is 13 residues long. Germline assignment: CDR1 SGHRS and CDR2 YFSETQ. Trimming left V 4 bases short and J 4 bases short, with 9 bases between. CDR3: CASSGAGYNEQFF. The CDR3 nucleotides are TGCGCCAGCAGCGGGGCGGGATACAATGAGCAGTTCTTC.

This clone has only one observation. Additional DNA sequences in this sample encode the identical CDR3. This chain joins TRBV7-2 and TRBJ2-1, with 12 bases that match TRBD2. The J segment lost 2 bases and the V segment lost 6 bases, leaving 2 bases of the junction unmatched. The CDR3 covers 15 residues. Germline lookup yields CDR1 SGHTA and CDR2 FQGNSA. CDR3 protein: CASSRTSGAYNEQFF. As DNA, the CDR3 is TGTGCCAGCAGTCGGACTAGCGGGGCCTACAATGAGCAGTTCTTC.

CDR3 in DNA: TGTGCCAGCAGTGCGGGAGCCTTGGCTACGCAGTATTTT. Its translation: CASSAGALATQYF. The rearrangement uses TRBV28 and TRBJ2-3, with 7 bases fitting TRBD2. Germline values: CDR1 MDHEN, CDR2 SYDVKM. The CDR3 length is 13 residues. Unmatched junction bases numbered 7, after V lost 5 bases and J lost 8 bases.

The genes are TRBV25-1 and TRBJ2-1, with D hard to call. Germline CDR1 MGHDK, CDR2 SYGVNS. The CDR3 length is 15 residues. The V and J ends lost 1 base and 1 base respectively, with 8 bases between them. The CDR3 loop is CASSEFFQSYNEQFF. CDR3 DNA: TGTGCCAGCAGTGAATTTTTCCAATCCTACAATGAGCAGTTCTTC.

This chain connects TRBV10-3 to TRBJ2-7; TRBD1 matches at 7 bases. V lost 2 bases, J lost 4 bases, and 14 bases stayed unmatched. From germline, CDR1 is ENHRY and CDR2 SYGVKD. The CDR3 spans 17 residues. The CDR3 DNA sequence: TGTGCCATCAGTGAGGGGTCGAGGGGGCGCTTTAATTACGAGCAGTACTTC. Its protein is CAISEGSRGRFNYEQYF.

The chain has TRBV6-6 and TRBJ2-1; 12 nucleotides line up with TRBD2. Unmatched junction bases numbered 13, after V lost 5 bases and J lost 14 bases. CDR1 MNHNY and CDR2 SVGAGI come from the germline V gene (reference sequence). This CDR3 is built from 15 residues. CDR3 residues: CASSAGTSGLQIEFF. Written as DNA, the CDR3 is TGTGCCAGCAGTGCCGGGACTAGCGGGCTCCAAATCGAGTTCTTC.

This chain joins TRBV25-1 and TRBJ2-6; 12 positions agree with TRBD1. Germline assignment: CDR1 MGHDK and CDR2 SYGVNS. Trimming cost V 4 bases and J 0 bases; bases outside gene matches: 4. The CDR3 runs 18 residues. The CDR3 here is CASSGRDRGLSGANVLTF. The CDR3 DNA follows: TGTGCCAGCAGTGGCCGGGACAGGGGGCTCTCTGGGGCCAACGTCCTGACTTTC.

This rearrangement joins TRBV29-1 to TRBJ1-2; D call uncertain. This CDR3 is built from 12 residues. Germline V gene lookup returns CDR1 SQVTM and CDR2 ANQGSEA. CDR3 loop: CSAPLASYGYTF. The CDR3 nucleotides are TGCAGTGCCCCATTAGCTTCCTATGGCTACACCTTC.

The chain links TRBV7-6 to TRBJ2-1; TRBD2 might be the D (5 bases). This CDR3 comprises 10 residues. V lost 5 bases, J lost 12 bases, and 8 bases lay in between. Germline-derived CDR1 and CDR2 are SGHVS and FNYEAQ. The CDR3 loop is CASSSGRQFF. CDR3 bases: TGTGCCAGCAGCAGCGGCCGGCAGTTCTTC.

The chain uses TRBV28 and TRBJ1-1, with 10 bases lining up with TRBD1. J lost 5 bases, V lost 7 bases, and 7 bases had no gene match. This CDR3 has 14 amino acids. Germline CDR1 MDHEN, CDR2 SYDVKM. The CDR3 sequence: CASILTGGLTEAFF. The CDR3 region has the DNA TGTGCCAGCATCCTGACAGGGGGCTTGACTGAAGCTTTCTTT.

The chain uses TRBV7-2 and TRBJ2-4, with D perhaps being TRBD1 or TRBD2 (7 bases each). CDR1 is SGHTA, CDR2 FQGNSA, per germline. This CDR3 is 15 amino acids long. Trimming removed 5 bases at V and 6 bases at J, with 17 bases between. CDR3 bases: TGTGCCAGCAGCGTCAACAGGGGAGGGGTAAACATTCAGTACTTC. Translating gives CASSVNRGGVNIQYF. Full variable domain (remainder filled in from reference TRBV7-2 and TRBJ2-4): GAGVSQSPSNKVTEKGKDVELRCDPISGHTALYWYRQSLGQGLEFLIYFQGNSAPDKSGLPSDRFSAERTGGSVSTLTIQRTQQEDSAVYLCASSVNRGGVNIQYFGAGTRLSVL.

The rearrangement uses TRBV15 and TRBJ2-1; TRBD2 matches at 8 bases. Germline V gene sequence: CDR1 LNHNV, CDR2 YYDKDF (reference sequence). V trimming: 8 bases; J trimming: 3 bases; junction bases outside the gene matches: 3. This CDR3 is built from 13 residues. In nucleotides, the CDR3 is TGTGCCACCTCGGGAGGGATCTACAATGAGCAGTTCTTC. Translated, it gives CATSGGIYNEQFF.

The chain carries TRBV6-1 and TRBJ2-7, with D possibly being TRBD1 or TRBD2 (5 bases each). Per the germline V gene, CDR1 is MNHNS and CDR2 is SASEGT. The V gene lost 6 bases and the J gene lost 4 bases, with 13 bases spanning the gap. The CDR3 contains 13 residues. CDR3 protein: CASRRDPSYEQYF. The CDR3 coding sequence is TGTGCCAGCAGACGGGACCCTTCTTACGAGCAGTACTTC.

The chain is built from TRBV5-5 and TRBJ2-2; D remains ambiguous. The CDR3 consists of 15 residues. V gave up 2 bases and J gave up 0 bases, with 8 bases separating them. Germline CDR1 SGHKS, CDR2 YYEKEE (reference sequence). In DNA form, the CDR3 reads TGTGCCAGCAGCTTACTGCCCGCGAACACCGGGGAGCTGTTTTTT. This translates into CASSLLPANTGELFF.

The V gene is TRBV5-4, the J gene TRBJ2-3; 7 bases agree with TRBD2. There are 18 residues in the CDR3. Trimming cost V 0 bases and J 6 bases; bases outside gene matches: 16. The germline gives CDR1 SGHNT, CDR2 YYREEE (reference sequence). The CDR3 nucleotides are TGTGCCAGCAGCTTGGGTGCCCCTAGAGGCGGGAGAGTGGATACGCAGTATTTT. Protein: CASSLGAPRGGRVDTQYF. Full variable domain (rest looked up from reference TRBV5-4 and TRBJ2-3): ETGVTQSPTHLIKTRGQQVTLRCSSQSGHNTVSWYQQALGQGPQFIFQYYREEENGRGNFPPRFSGLQFPNYSSELNVNALELDDSALYLCASSLGAPRGGRVDTQYFGPGTRLTVL.

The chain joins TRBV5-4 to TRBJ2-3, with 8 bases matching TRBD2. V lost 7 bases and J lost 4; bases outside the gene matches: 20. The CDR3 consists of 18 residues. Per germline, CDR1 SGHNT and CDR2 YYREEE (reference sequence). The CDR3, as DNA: TGTGCCAGCGGCCGCGGGGAGGGTCTAGTCGGGGGGGCAGATACGCAGTATTTT. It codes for CASGRGEGLVGGADTQYF.